One sample yielded the 24 T cell receptor beta chains listed below, sequenced in a study of radiation and T cells in renal cell carcinoma. Time point specified: baseline pretreatment blood. As for treatment: 15 Gy SBRT to primary tumor, nephrectomy 4 weeks later. The table came from immunoSEQ multiplex PCR; TCRdb's copy has only in-frame clones and leaves some out. In the table there are approximately 63,000 clones, around 80% of which are singletons. The sample in question was blood, obtained from a patient whose treatment included radiotherapy and nephrectomy. These receptors were collected from a man between 60 and 75 years old with renal cell carcinoma.

The V and J genes are TRBV19 and TRBJ1-2, with 7 nucleotides matching TRBD1. The CDR3 sequence is 14 residues long. V dropped 6 bases and J dropped 8; count of bases not matched to a gene: 12. CDR1 and CDR2 (germline): LNHDA, SQIVND (reference sequence). CDR3 residues: CASSLGQARQGYTF. The CDR3 DNA is TGTGCCAGTAGCCTCGGACAGGCCCGTCAGGGCTACACCTTC.

This chain links TRBV13 with TRBJ2-1; D possibly corresponds to TRBD1 (6 bases). Trimming removed 2 bases at V and 3 bases at J, with 20 bases between. The germline CDR1 and CDR2 sequences are PRHDT and FYEKMQ (reference sequence). CDR3 length: 18 amino acids. The CDR3 DNA sequence: TGTGCCAGCAGCTTAAATTTAAAAAGTGGGGACATCTACAATGAGCAGTTCTTC. This translates into CASSLNLKSGDIYNEQFF. Based on the CDR3 plus reference TRBV13 and TRBJ2-1, the full variable domain is AAGVIQSPRHLIKEKRETATLKCYPIPRHDTVYWYQQGPGQDPQFLISFYEKMQSDKGSIPDRFSAQQFSDYHSELNMSSLELGDSALYFCASSLNLKSGDIYNEQFFGPGTRLTVL.

The CDR3 is CASSFTSSGNTIYF. The CDR3 DNA follows: TGTGCCAGCAGCTTTACGAGCTCTGGAAACACCATATATTTT. The J gene is TRBJ1-3, the V gene TRBV7-2; no clear D gene. This CDR3 contains 14 residues. Trimming cost V 3 bases and J 0 bases, with 6 bases left between them. The germline CDR1 and CDR2 sequences are SGHTA and FQGNSA.

The rearrangement joins TRBV29-1 to TRBJ1-1; D is ambiguous. The CDR3 length is 14 residues. CDR1 and CDR2 from the germline V gene are SQVTM and ANQGSEA. Trimming stripped 3 bases from V and 3 bases from J, with 14 bases between. The CDR3 DNA sequence: TGCAGCGTTGATAATCGGCCCCGGGACACTGAAGCTTTCTTT. Translation: CSVDNRPRDTEAFF.

The chain carries TRBV6-6 and TRBJ1-5; 7 nucleotides line up with TRBD1. CDR3 size: 14 residues. The germline CDR1 and CDR2 sequences are MNHNY and SVGAGI (reference sequence). Trimming at V came to 6 bases and at J to 4 bases, leaving 6 bases not matched to a gene. In DNA, the CDR3 is TGTGCCAGCAGCTTGGACAGGAAGAATCAGCCCCAGCATTTT. Translation gives CASSLDRKNQPQHF.

The chain combines TRBV19 with TRBJ1-5; 7 nucleotides align to TRBD1. Trimming cost V 4 bases and J 2 bases; bases outside gene matches: 8. Germline V CDR1 and CDR2: LNHDA, SQIVND (reference sequence). The CDR3 is made up of 16 amino acids. The CDR3 region is CASSTRTGSGNQPQHF. CDR3 nucleotides: TGTGCCAGTAGTACCAGGACAGGTTCGGGCAATCAGCCCCAGCATTTT.

The CDR3 coding sequence is TGCGCCAGCAGCTTGGAAAGTGCGGGAGGGAGGGAGCAGTACTTC. This translates into CASSLESAGGREQYF. The J gene is TRBJ2-7, the V gene TRBV5-1; TRBD2 matches 9 bases. In germline, CDR1 is SGHRS, CDR2 YFSETQ. J lost 7 bases, V lost 0 bases, and 8 bases had no gene match. The CDR3 is made up of 15 amino acids. The full variable domain, completed using reference TRBV5-1 and TRBJ2-7, is KAGVTQTPRYLIKTRGQQVTLSCSPISGHRSVSWYQQTPGQGLQFLFEYFSETQRNKGNFPGRFSGRQFSNSRSEMNVSTLELGDSALYLCASSLESAGGREQYFGPGTRLTVT.

The V gene is TRBV5-1, the J gene TRBJ2-1; 9 bases map to TRBD2. Germline V CDR1 and CDR2: SGHRS, YFSETQ. This CDR3 contains 16 residues. The J segment lost 9 bases and the V segment lost 4 bases, leaving 14 bases of the junction unmatched. The CDR3 DNA is TGCGCCAGCAGCCCATCGGCGGGGGGGATTGTGGGTGAGCAGTTCTTC. It is translated as CASSPSAGGIVGEQFF.

The chain carries TRBV11-2 and TRBJ2-1, with 9 bases matching TRBD1. This CDR3 comprises 15 residues. Unmatched junction bases numbered 8, after V lost 5 bases and J lost 6 bases. Looked up from germline, CDR1 is SGHAT and CDR2 is FQNNGV. Here the CDR3 reads CASSPGQGFLNEQFF. The CDR3, as DNA: TGTGCCAGCAGCCCGGGACAGGGATTTCTCAATGAGCAGTTCTTC.

The chain carries TRBV14 and TRBJ2-3; 7 bases align to TRBD1. The CDR3 covers 15 residues. The trim removed 1 base at V and 4 bases at J, leaving 5 bases unmatched. Germline V gene lookup returns CDR1 SGHDN and CDR2 FVKESK. In nucleotides, the CDR3 is TGTGCCAGCAGCCAAGGCTCAGGGGGATCAGATACGCAGTATTTT. Protein: CASSQGSGGSDTQYF.

The count of this clone is one. The rearrangement links TRBV4-3 to TRBJ2-2; TRBD1 matches at 7 bases. The CDR3 extends over 14 amino acids. Germline lookup yields CDR1 LGHNA and CDR2 YSLEER. V was pared by 4 bases and J by 4 bases, with 3 bases of the junction left unmatched. CDR3 residues: CASSPGQFTGELFF. CDR3 nucleotides: TGCGCCAGCAGCCCGGGACAGTTCACCGGGGAGCTGTTTTTT.

The chain couples TRBV6-6 to TRBJ2-5, with D possibly TRBD2 on 6 matching bases. CDR1 MNHNY and CDR2 SVGAGI come from the germline V gene (reference sequence). Trimming cost V 4 bases and J 0 bases, with 15 bases left between them. CDR3 length: 16 amino acids. CDR3 DNA sequence: TGTGCCAGCAGTTTTGGGGTGGGGGGTTACCAAGAGACCCAGTACTTC. As protein: CASSFGVGGYQETQYF.

This clone was seen a single time. This CDR3 is CASRPSVGTGQNIQYF. CDR3 nucleotides: TGTGCCAGTAGACCCTCCGTAGGGACAGGCCAAAACATTCAGTACTTC. The rearrangement links TRBV19 to TRBJ2-4; 8 nucleotides align to TRBD1. The CDR3 sequence is 16 residues long. CDR1 and CDR2 from the germline V gene are LNHDA and SQIVND (reference sequence). Losses at the gene ends were 6 bases for V and 5 bases for J; bases not matched to a gene: 12.

The J gene is TRBJ1-4, the V gene TRBV7-8; the D gene is possibly TRBD1 (6 bases). Germline values: CDR1 SGHVS, CDR2 FQNEAQ. Between the trimmed V and J ends, which lost 3 bases and 3 bases, there was a span of 14 bases. The CDR3 spans 16 residues. The CDR3 sequence is CASSLEGGLSNEKLFF. DNA for the CDR3: TGTGCCAGCAGCTTGGAGGGGGGCCTGTCTAATGAAAAACTGTTTTTT.

V gene TRBV18 combines with J gene TRBJ1-2; D not resolved. Germline CDR1 and CDR2: KGHSH and LQKENI. V gave up 3 bases and J gave up 2 bases, with 10 bases separating them. The CDR3 runs 14 residues. CDR3 DNA: TGTGCCAGCTCACCGGATCTATTAAACTATGGCTACACCTTC. Protein sequence: CASSPDLLNYGYTF.

The rearrangement links TRBV5-1 to TRBJ2-1, with D perhaps TRBD2 (5 bases). V gave up 10 bases and J gave up 4 bases, with 15 bases separating them. The V gene's germline CDR1 is SGHRS and CDR2 YFSETQ. The CDR3 totals 13 residues. CDR3 DNA sequence: TGCGCCTCCGGGCCCGAGGGATACAATGAGCAGTTCTTC. Its protein is CASGPEGYNEQFF.

Note on this clone: The sample contains more than one DNA sequence encoding this CDR3. The rearrangement joins TRBV5-1 to TRBJ2-5; the D is unclear. CDR3 length: 14 amino acids. Trimming pared 0 bases from V and 0 bases from J, leaving 6 bases between. Germline values: CDR1 SGHRS, CDR2 YFSETQ. As DNA, the CDR3 is TGCGCCAGCAGCTTGGGCAGTAACCAAGAGACCCAGTACTTC. It encodes CASSLGSNQETQYF.

Concerning this clone: This specimen includes other DNA sequences encoding the same CDR3. The V and J genes are TRBV27 and TRBJ1-2; D unresolved. The CDR3 totals 14 residues. Deletions cut 0 bases from V and 2 bases from J, with 7 bases between. CDR1 is MNHEY and CDR2 is SMNVEV in the germline V gene (reference sequence). The CDR3 loop reads CASSLSRRNYGYTF. The DNA of the CDR3 is TGTGCCAGCAGTTTATCCAGACGGAACTATGGCTACACCTTC.

V and J are TRBV11-3 and TRBJ2-1, with 10 bases that match TRBD2. V was pared by 0 bases and J by 5 bases, with 16 bases of the junction left unmatched. Germline-derived CDR1 and CDR2 are SGHNT and YENEEA. The length of the CDR3 is 20 residues. Written as DNA, the CDR3 is TGTGCCAGCAGCTTAGATAGGACTAGCGGACCCCTCCGGAGGGACAATGAGCAGTTCTTC. Residues: CASSLDRTSGPLRRDNEQFF. Full variable domain (remainder filled in from reference TRBV11-3 and TRBJ2-1): EAGVVQSPRYKIIEKKQPVAFWCNPISGHNTLYWYLQNLGQGPELLIRYENEEAVDDSQLPKDRFSAERLKGVDSTLKIQPAELGDSAVYLCASSLDRTSGPLRRDNEQFFGPGTRLTVL.

The V and J genes are TRBV5-1 and TRBJ1-3; D is unclear. The CDR3 covers 14 residues. With 4 bases removed from V and 2 bases from J, the gap between germline ends came to 10 bases. Germline assignment: CDR1 SGHRS and CDR2 YFSETQ. The CDR3 DNA is TGCGCCAGCAGCACTTCTTCTCCTGGAAACACCATATATTTT. Encoded protein: CASSTSSPGNTIYF. Looking up the rest from reference TRBV5-1 and TRBJ1-3 gives the full variable domain: KAGVTQTPRYLIKTRGQQVTLSCSPISGHRSVSWYQQTPGQGLQFLFEYFSETQRNKGNFPGRFSGRQFSNSRSEMNVSTLELGDSALYLCASSTSSPGNTIYFGEGSWLTVV.

V gene TRBV5-1 combines with J gene TRBJ2-1; D is unclear. CDR3 length: 13 amino acids. Trimming removed 0 bases from V and 6 bases from J, with 7 bases in between. CDR1 is SGHRS and CDR2 is YFSETQ in the germline V gene. The CDR3 loop is CASSLADLNEQFF. The CDR3 DNA follows: TGCGCCAGCAGCTTGGCTGACCTCAATGAGCAGTTCTTC. The full variable domain, with the rest looked up from reference TRBV5-1 and TRBJ2-1, is KAGVTQTPRYLIKTRGQQVTLSCSPISGHRSVSWYQQTPGQGLQFLFEYFSETQRNKGNFPGRFSGRQFSNSRSEMNVSTLELGDSALYLCASSLADLNEQFFGPGTRLTVL.

The gene calls are TRBV18 and TRBJ1-1; D is possibly TRBD1 (6 bases). CDR3 length: 15 amino acids. Germline lookup yields CDR1 KGHSH and CDR2 LQKENI. The V end was cut by 3 bases, the J end by 4 bases, with 15 bases between. The CDR3 nucleotides read TGTGCCAGCTCACCCCTCGGACAGTCGGGCACTGAAGCTTTCTTT. Residues: CASSPLGQSGTEAFF. Full variable domain (remainder filled in from reference TRBV18 and TRBJ1-1): NAGVMQNPRHLVRRRGQEARLRCSPMKGHSHVYWYRQLPEEGLKFMVYLQKENIIDESGMPKERFSAEFPKEGPSILRIQQVVRGDSAAYFCASSPLGQSGTEAFFGQGTRLTVV.

This chain connects TRBV5-4 to TRBJ2-1; 7 positions match TRBD1. V lost 6 bases, J lost 6 bases, and 15 bases stayed unmatched. This CDR3 has 16 residues. Germline loops: CDR1 SGHNT, CDR2 YYREEE (reference sequence). CDR3 DNA sequence: TGTGCCAGCACCAAGGGGGCCAGGGACCTTCTCAATGAGCAGTTCTTC. This translates into CASTKGARDLLNEQFF.

The rearrangement links TRBV7-8 to TRBJ2-1, with 8 bases lining up with TRBD2. This CDR3 has 16 amino acids. V trimming: 3 bases; J trimming: 7 bases; junction bases outside the gene matches: 11. Germline CDR1 SGHVS, CDR2 FQNEAQ. The CDR3 loop is CASSLEQRTSLNEQFF. The CDR3 nucleotides read TGTGCCAGCAGCTTGGAGCAAAGGACTAGCTTAAATGAGCAGTTCTTC.